The present TCR beta chain was sequenced within a study of blood T cells in healthy people across ages. Findings and limits, study-wide: Naive and antigen-experienced cells were not separated, limiting conclusive comparison. Estimates drawn from one million T cells were deemed to understate diversity. Significant beta diversity loss was already apparent by age approximately 40, declining roughly linearly.

Regarding this clonotype: Its antigen remains unknown.

Donors were healthy Caucasian individuals from Russia aged about 6 to 90. Primed by a sample-barcoded 5' primer and a J-beta primer mix, a second PCR proceeded for 7 to 11 cycles. TCRdb recomputed calls from the 5' RACE reads with MiXCR, one row per CDR3 protein. There are 1.5 million or so distinct CDR3 sequences in the sample; around 39% occur only once, and 6.5% to 10% lies in the top ten. The junction had 9 bases not matched to a gene; V was cut back by 5 bases and J by 5 bases. CDR1 and CDR2 from the germline V gene are SGHDN and FVKESK. The CDR3 runs 15 residues. The TCR comes from a woman aged 18-35 years in good health. The sample was blood. The V and J genes are TRBV14 and TRBJ2-7; 10 bases align to TRBD2. CDR3 sequence: CASSYGLAAEDEQYF. The CDR3 nucleotides read TGTGCCAGCAGCTACGGACTAGCGGCCGAGGACGAGCAGTACTTC.